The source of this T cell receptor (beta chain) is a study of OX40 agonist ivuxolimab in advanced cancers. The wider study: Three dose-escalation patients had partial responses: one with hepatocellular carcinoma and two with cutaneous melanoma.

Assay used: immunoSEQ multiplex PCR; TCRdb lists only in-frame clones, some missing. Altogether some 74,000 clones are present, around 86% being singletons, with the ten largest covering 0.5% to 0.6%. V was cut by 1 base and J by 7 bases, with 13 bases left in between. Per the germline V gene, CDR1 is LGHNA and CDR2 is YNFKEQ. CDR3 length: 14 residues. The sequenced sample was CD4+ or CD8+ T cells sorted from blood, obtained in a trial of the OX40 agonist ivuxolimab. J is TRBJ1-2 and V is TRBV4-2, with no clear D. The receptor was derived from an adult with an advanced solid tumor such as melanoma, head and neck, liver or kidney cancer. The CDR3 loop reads CASSQAARTTGYTF. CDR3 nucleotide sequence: TGTGCCAGCAGCCAAGCCGCGCGTACCACTGGCTACACCTTC.